The rows below give T cell receptor beta chains drawn from one sample of a study of T-cell reconstitution after alpha-beta-depleted transplantation in children. TCRdb processed the PCR reads anew with MiXCR; each CDR3 protein has one entry. Found here are about 980,000 distinct CDR3 sequences, about 30% of them singletons; the top ten hold 28%. The sequenced sample was PBMCs, mostly from graft donor cells, obtained 360 days after TCRalphabeta/CD19-depleted stem cell transplant. These receptors all come from a boy less than two years old who had a stem cell transplant for SCID, so the T cells may come from the graft donor. Both conserved end residues are part of each CDR3. D genes are given only for firm matches. A clone size is listed for some rows: how often the clone was seen (once, few, many), or a class if it is expanded.

j_gene: TRBJ2-7; abundance: few; v_gene: TRBV7-3; d_gene: -; CDR3aa: CASSLRGGPRGYEQYF; CDR3nt: TGTGCCAGCAGCTTAAGGGGGGGGCCGCGTGGCTACGAGCAGTACTTC
j_gene: TRBJ2-3; abundance: -; v_gene: TRBV11-2; d_gene: -; CDR3aa: CASSFGGVDTDTQYF; CDR3nt: TGTGCCAGCAGTTTCGGAGGGGTGGACACAGATACGCAGTATTTT
j_gene: TRBJ2-7; abundance: few; v_gene: TRBV2; d_gene: -; CDR3aa: CASSDWSGDYEQYF; CDR3nt: TGTGCCAGCAGTGATTGGTCAGGGGACTACGAGCAGTACTTC
j_gene: TRBJ2-2; abundance: -; v_gene: TRBV12-3/TRBV12-4; d_gene: TRBD1; CDR3aa: CASARDRVDTGELFF; CDR3nt: TGTGCCAGCGCCCGGGACAGGGTTGACACCGGGGAGCTGTTTTTT
j_gene: TRBJ2-3; abundance: few; v_gene: TRBV18; d_gene: -; CDR3aa: CASSTARGTDTQYF; CDR3nt: TGTGCCAGCTCAACCGCCAGGGGAACAGATACGCAGTATTTT
j_gene: TRBJ2-7; abundance: few; v_gene: TRBV20-1; d_gene: -; CDR3aa: CSASVPIAYEQYF; CDR3nt: TGCAGTGCTAGTGTCCCTATCGCCTACGAGCAGTACTTC
j_gene: TRBJ2-3; abundance: many; v_gene: TRBV5-1; d_gene: -; CDR3aa: CASSLGGATDTQYF; CDR3nt: TGTGCCAGCAGCTTAGGTGGGGCCACAGATACGCAGTATTTT
j_gene: TRBJ1-1; abundance: -; v_gene: TRBV5-8; d_gene: -; CDR3aa: CASTLPLGAALGAFF; CDR3nt: TGTGCCAGCACTCTCCCCCTGGGAGCGGCCTTAGGAGCTTTCTTT
j_gene: TRBJ2-5; abundance: -; v_gene: TRBV12-3/TRBV12-4; d_gene: TRBD1; CDR3aa: CASWTGGLETQYF; CDR3nt: TGTGCCAGCTGGACAGGGGGTTTGGAGACCCAGTACTTC
j_gene: TRBJ2-1; abundance: many; v_gene: TRBV3-1; d_gene: -; CDR3aa: CASSQENEQFF; CDR3nt: TGTGCCAGCAGCCAAGAAAATGAGCAGTTCTTC
j_gene: TRBJ2-7; abundance: few; v_gene: TRBV2; d_gene: -; CDR3aa: CAGAPRDTPYEQYF; CDR3nt: TGTGCCGGGGCCCCCCGGGACACCCCCTACGAGCAGTACTTC
j_gene: TRBJ1-4; abundance: few; v_gene: TRBV6-5; d_gene: -; CDR3aa: CASSYSQGRREKLFF; CDR3nt: TGTGCCAGCAGTTACTCTCAGGGGAGGCGCGAAAAACTGTTTTTT
j_gene: TRBJ2-7; abundance: -; v_gene: TRBV20-1; d_gene: -; CDR3aa: CSARRYANEQYF; CDR3nt: TGCAGTGCTAGACGGTACGCCAACGAGCAGTACTTC
j_gene: TRBJ2-3; abundance: -; v_gene: TRBV5-1; d_gene: -; CDR3aa: CASSLGPPKRTDTQYF; CDR3nt: TGCGCCAGCAGCTTGGGCCCGCCGAAACGCACAGATACGCAGTATTTT
j_gene: TRBJ1-5; abundance: -; v_gene: TRBV6-5; d_gene: -; CDR3aa: CASSYWGRDQPQHF; CDR3nt: TGTGCCAGCAGTTACTGGGGTCGGGATCAGCCCCAGCATTTT
j_gene: TRBJ2-2; abundance: -; v_gene: TRBV13; d_gene: TRBD2; CDR3aa: CASSSPSGTSEAGELFF; CDR3nt: TGTGCCAGCAGCTCGCCATCCGGGACTAGCGAAGCCGGGGAGCTGTTTTTT
j_gene: TRBJ2-1; abundance: -; v_gene: TRBV14; d_gene: TRBD1; CDR3aa: CASSQGSPGQGKRNNEQFF; CDR3nt: TGTGCCAGCAGCCAAGGTTCTCCGGGACAGGGGAAAAGGAACAATGAGCAGTTCTTC
j_gene: TRBJ2-2; abundance: -; v_gene: TRBV6-5; d_gene: -; CDR3aa: CASSSLWGPRPGELFF; CDR3nt: TGTGCCAGCAGTTCCCTCTGGGGCCCAAGGCCCGGGGAGCTGTTTTTT
j_gene: TRBJ2-7; abundance: -; v_gene: TRBV20-1; d_gene: TRBD2; CDR3aa: CSAIPGGYDTYEQYF; CDR3nt: TGCAGTGCTATTCCGGGGGGATACGATACCTACGAGCAGTACTTC
j_gene: TRBJ2-1; abundance: many; v_gene: TRBV7-9; d_gene: -; CDR3aa: CASSPPDNEQFF; CDR3nt: TGTGCCAGCAGCCCACCGGACAATGAGCAGTTCTTC
j_gene: TRBJ2-7; abundance: -; v_gene: TRBV9; d_gene: -; CDR3aa: CASSAHTESPTKGEQYF; CDR3nt: TGTGCCAGCAGCGCACATACTGAATCCCCAACTAAGGGGGAGCAGTACTTC
j_gene: TRBJ1-5; abundance: -; v_gene: TRBV7-8; d_gene: -; CDR3aa: CASSGPGQPQHF; CDR3nt: TGTGCCAGCAGCGGCCCAGGGCAGCCCCAGCATTTT
j_gene: TRBJ2-5; abundance: once; v_gene: TRBV9; d_gene: -; CDR3aa: CASSASRGGETQYF; CDR3nt: TGTGCCAGCAGCGCCTCCAGGGGAGGAGAGACCCAGTACTTC
j_gene: TRBJ1-1; abundance: -; v_gene: TRBV5-6; d_gene: -; CDR3aa: CASSLGTYYRRGF; CDR3nt: TGTGCCAGCAGCTTGGGGACCTATTATCGTCGGGGCTTT
j_gene: TRBJ1-5; abundance: few; v_gene: TRBV7-2; d_gene: -; CDR3aa: CASSLAGREGQPQHF; CDR3nt: TGTGCCAGCAGCTTAGCTGGCAGGGAGGGTCAGCCCCAGCATTTT
j_gene: TRBJ2-7; abundance: few; v_gene: TRBV28; d_gene: -; CDR3aa: CASTERGWISGYEQYF; CDR3nt: TGTGCCAGCACCGAAAGGGGTTGGATCAGCGGCTACGAGCAGTACTTC
j_gene: TRBJ2-7; abundance: many; v_gene: TRBV6-5; d_gene: -; CDR3aa: CASSYGSEQYF; CDR3nt: TGTGCCAGCAGTTACGGCAGCGAGCAGTACTTC
j_gene: TRBJ1-1; abundance: -; v_gene: TRBV5-4; d_gene: -; CDR3aa: CASSYDRSGTEAFF; CDR3nt: TGTGCCAGCAGCTACGACAGGTCGGGGACTGAAGCTTTCTTT
j_gene: TRBJ1-2; abundance: -; v_gene: TRBV19; d_gene: -; CDR3aa: CATQHRNYGYTF; CDR3nt: TGTGCCACCCAACACCGTAACTATGGCTACACCTTC
j_gene: TRBJ2-2; abundance: few; v_gene: TRBV12-3/TRBV12-4; d_gene: TRBD1; CDR3aa: CASSWRQGNTGELFF; CDR3nt: TGTGCCAGCAGTTGGAGACAGGGTAACACCGGGGAGCTGTTTTTT
j_gene: TRBJ2-7; abundance: many; v_gene: TRBV29-1; d_gene: -; CDR3aa: CSVDSGIEQYF; CDR3nt: TGCAGCGTTGACTCAGGGATAGAGCAGTACTTC
j_gene: TRBJ1-1; abundance: once; v_gene: TRBV12-3/TRBV12-4; d_gene: -; CDR3aa: CASSLGLGATEAFF; CDR3nt: TGTGCCAGCAGTTTAGGTCTGGGGGCGACTGAAGCTTTCTTT
j_gene: TRBJ2-7; abundance: few; v_gene: TRBV14; d_gene: -; CDR3aa: CASSQDTPYYEQYF; CDR3nt: TGTGCCAGCAGCCAAGACACTCCTTACTACGAGCAGTACTTC
j_gene: TRBJ2-3; abundance: -; v_gene: TRBV5-1; d_gene: -; CDR3aa: CASSYESRSNQYF; CDR3nt: TGCGCCAGCAGCTATGAGTCGAGATCGAACCAGTATTTT
j_gene: TRBJ1-6; abundance: -; v_gene: TRBV18; d_gene: -; CDR3aa: CASSPRGQLNSPLHF; CDR3nt: TGTGCCAGCTCACCTCGTGGACAGTTAAATTCACCCCTCCACTTT
j_gene: TRBJ2-5; abundance: few; v_gene: TRBV2; d_gene: TRBD2; CDR3aa: CASSEAGTSVETQYF; CDR3nt: TGTGCCAGCAGTGAAGCCGGGACTAGCGTAGAGACCCAGTACTTC
j_gene: TRBJ1-2; abundance: few; v_gene: TRBV2; d_gene: -; CDR3aa: CASQPAGVIGYTF; CDR3nt: TGTGCCAGTCAGCCCGCAGGGGTGATAGGCTACACCTTC
j_gene: TRBJ2-7; abundance: -; v_gene: TRBV20-1; d_gene: -; CDR3aa: CSAPGGHEQYF; CDR3nt: TGCAGTGCACCAGGGGGGCACGAGCAGTACTTC
j_gene: TRBJ1-1; abundance: -; v_gene: TRBV7-9; d_gene: -; CDR3aa: CASSLVPSGYTEAFF; CDR3nt: TGTGCCAGCAGCTTAGTTCCGTCCGGGTACACTGAAGCTTTCTTT
j_gene: TRBJ2-3; abundance: -; v_gene: TRBV12-3/TRBV12-4; d_gene: -; CDR3aa: CASSSDGGDTDTQYF; CDR3nt: TGTGCCAGCAGTTCGGACGGCGGGGACACAGATACGCAGTATTTT
j_gene: TRBJ1-6; abundance: -; v_gene: TRBV28; d_gene: -; CDR3aa: CASSLSWVDNSPLHF; CDR3nt: TGTGCCAGCAGTTTATCGTGGGTAGATAATTCACCCCTCCACTTT
j_gene: TRBJ1-1; abundance: -; v_gene: TRBV20-1; d_gene: -; CDR3aa: CSPWQAGRGNTEAFF; CDR3nt: TGCAGTCCCTGGCAGGCTGGGCGAGGGAACACTGAAGCTTTCTTT
j_gene: TRBJ1-4; abundance: few; v_gene: TRBV20-1; d_gene: TRBD1; CDR3aa: CSARDQDRGATNEKLFF; CDR3nt: TGCAGTGCTAGAGATCAGGACAGGGGTGCGACTAATGAAAAACTGTTTTTT
j_gene: TRBJ2-3; abundance: -; v_gene: TRBV2; d_gene: TRBD2; CDR3aa: CASSASGGAQNAQYF; CDR3nt: TGTGCCAGCAGCGCTAGCGGGGGGGCCCAGAACGCGCAGTATTTT
j_gene: TRBJ1-1; abundance: -; v_gene: TRBV20-1; d_gene: -; CDR3aa: CSARVTGRRTEAFF; CDR3nt: TGCAGTGCTAGGGTAACAGGGAGACGCACTGAAGCTTTCTTT
j_gene: TRBJ2-3; abundance: many; v_gene: TRBV5-1; d_gene: TRBD2; CDR3aa: CASSVGGTTTDTQYF; CDR3nt: TGCGCCAGCAGCGTGGGGGGGACTACCACAGATACGCAGTATTTT
j_gene: TRBJ2-6; abundance: -; v_gene: TRBV7-2; d_gene: -; CDR3aa: CASSLVVTGANVLTF; CDR3nt: TGTGCCAGCAGCTTAGTGGTTACTGGGGCCAACGTCCTGACTTTC
j_gene: TRBJ1-4; abundance: -; v_gene: TRBV2; d_gene: -; CDR3aa: CASSTTLGVEKLFF; CDR3nt: TGTGCCAGCAGCACCACCCTTGGTGTTGAAAAACTGTTTTTT
j_gene: TRBJ2-3; abundance: -; v_gene: TRBV27; d_gene: -; CDR3aa: CASSLWQAFTDTQYF; CDR3nt: TGTGCCAGCAGTTTATGGCAGGCCTTCACAGATACGCAGTATTTT
j_gene: TRBJ1-2; abundance: few; v_gene: TRBV5-6; d_gene: -; CDR3aa: CASSNRPDYGYTF; CDR3nt: TGTGCCAGCAGCAACAGGCCTGACTATGGCTACACCTTC
j_gene: TRBJ2-7; abundance: -; v_gene: TRBV7-8; d_gene: TRBD1; CDR3aa: CASSLEGTAPPYEQYF; CDR3nt: TGTGCCAGCAGCTTAGAGGGGACAGCCCCCCCCTACGAGCAGTACTTC
j_gene: TRBJ2-3; abundance: few; v_gene: TRBV6-7; d_gene: TRBD2; CDR3aa: CASSFKRGGPDTQYF; CDR3nt: TGTGCCAGCAGTTTCAAGCGGGGGGGCCCCGATACGCAGTATTTT
j_gene: TRBJ2-5; abundance: -; v_gene: TRBV11-2; d_gene: -; CDR3aa: CASSLDLFAGQETQYF; CDR3nt: TGTGCCAGCAGCTTAGATCTGTTCGCGGGACAAGAGACCCAGTACTTC